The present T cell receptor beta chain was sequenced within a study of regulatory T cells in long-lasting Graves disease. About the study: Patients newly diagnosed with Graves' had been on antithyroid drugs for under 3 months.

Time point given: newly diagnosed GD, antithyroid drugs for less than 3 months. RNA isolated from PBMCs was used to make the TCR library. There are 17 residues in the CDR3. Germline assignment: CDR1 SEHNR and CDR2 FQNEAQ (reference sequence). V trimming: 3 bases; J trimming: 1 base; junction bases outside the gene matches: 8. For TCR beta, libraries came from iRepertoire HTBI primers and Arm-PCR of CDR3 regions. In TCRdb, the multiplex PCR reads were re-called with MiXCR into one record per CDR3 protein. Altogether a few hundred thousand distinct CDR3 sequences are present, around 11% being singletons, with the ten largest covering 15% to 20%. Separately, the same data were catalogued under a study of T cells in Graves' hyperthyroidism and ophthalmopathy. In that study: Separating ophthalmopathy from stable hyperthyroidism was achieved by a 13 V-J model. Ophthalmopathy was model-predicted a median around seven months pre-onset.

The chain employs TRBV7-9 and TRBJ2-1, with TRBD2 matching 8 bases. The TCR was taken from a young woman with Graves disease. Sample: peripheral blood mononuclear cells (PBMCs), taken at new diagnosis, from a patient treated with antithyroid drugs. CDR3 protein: CASSLVAGGGSYNEQFF. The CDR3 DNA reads TGTGCCAGCAGCTTGGTGGCGGGAGGAGGTTCCTACAATGAGCAGTTCTTC.